This record looks at one T cell receptor (beta chain) sequence and its context. What it binds is unknown. The record originates from a study of tumor-infiltrating lymphocytes in primary liver carcinoma. Whole-study results and caveats: Tumor-adjacent and tumor-blood pairs showed less overlap than tumor region pairs. Top clones occupying all five tumor regions numbered only about 7.5-25%.

Co-extraction yielded RNA and DNA from roughly 20-30 mg of unsorted bulk tissue. Collection of samples drew on five separate regions of each tumor. There are 16 residues in the CDR3. Trimming left V 2 bases short and J 4 bases short, with 17 bases between. Total RNA amounting to 500 ng was the source from which TCR beta cDNA was made with a constant-region primer. Construction of TCR beta libraries relied on three successive nested multiplex PCR rounds employing slightly modified ARM-PCR. For roughly 11 cycles apiece, the opening two PCR rounds ran with TRBV1-TRBV30 forward primers and a C-beta reverse primer. TCRdb reprocessed the multiplex PCR reads via MiXCR and lists one record per CDR3 protein. The table includes about 200,000 distinct CDR3 sequences, around 85% detected once.

The receptor comes from a man aged 35-49 years with primary liver carcinoma and hepatitis B virus infection. V and J are TRBV12-3 or TRBV12-4 and TRBJ2-5, with a weak D call TRBD2 (5 bases). Sequencing input: tumor tissue from primary liver carcinoma. CDR3: CASSLCSGQVGETQYF. The CDR3 bases are TGTGCCAGCAGTTTATGCAGCGGTCAGGTGGGAGAGACCCAGTACTTC.